This T cell receptor (beta chain) was profiled in a study of T-cell reconstitution after alpha-beta-depleted transplantation in children. Findings and caveats of the study: Surviving recipient T cells and thymic progenitors underlay high day-60 TCRbeta diversity in some patients. At around two months after transplant, the alpha-beta T cells were reportedly derived from several hundred expanded clones that came from non-depleted graft cells. At one year after transplant, newly produced T cells mostly accounted for T-cell counts and diversity.

This clonotype was counted only a few times. Its antigen is not known. Preparation of the TCRbeta library used unique molecular identifiers. A single record per CDR3 protein comes from TCRdb applying MiXCR to the PCR reads. The sample records 250,000 to 400,000 distinct CDR3 sequences, 23% being singletons. The CDR3 length is 13 residues. V dropped 2 bases and J dropped 6 bases, with 8 bases sitting between them. This sequence originates from a male patient between 10 and 17 years old who had a stem cell transplant for acute lymphoblastic leukemia, so the T cells may come from the graft donor. This rearrangement joins TRBV12-3 or TRBV12-4 to TRBJ1-5, with D unresolved. The sequencing here drew on PBMCs, mostly from graft donor cells, taken 180 days after TCRalphabeta/CD19-depleted stem cell transplant. CDR3 nucleotides: TGTGCCAGCAGTTTAAGGGAGAGTCAGCCCCAGCATTTT. This sequence encodes CASSLRESQPQHF.